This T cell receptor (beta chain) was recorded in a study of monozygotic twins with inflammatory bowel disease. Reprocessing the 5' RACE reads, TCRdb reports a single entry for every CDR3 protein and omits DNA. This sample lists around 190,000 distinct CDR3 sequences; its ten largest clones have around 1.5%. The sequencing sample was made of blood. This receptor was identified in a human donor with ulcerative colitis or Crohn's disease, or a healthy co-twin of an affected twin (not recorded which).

CDR3 sequence reads: CASSLGSSDNEQFF. This rearrangement joins TRBV5-1 to TRBJ2-1. The CDR3 is 14 amino acids. Germline V CDR1 and CDR2: SGHRS, YFSETQ.